This record covers a single TCR beta chain. As yet, its antigen is unknown. Amplification of TCR beta CDR3 regions used RNA transcripts. HTBI-primed first-round RT-PCR preceded second-round multiplex PCR. TCRdb passed the multiplex PCR reads through MiXCR, listing each CDR3 protein once. This sample carries hundreds of thousands of distinct CDR3 sequences, 22% of them seen once, and the ten largest clones take around 6.5%. The sample originates from a study of Graves' ophthalmopathy and Graves' hyperthyroidism. Study-level results: Blood shared most expanded thyroid clonotypes above 0.001 frequency.

Lactation, pregnancy, uncontrolled infections and other autoimmune diseases were all grounds for excluding patients. Serum thyroxine and TRAb, along with clinical symptoms, thyroid ultrasound and orbital computed tomography, were what diagnosis relied on. The CDR3 length is 17 residues. J gave up 3 bases and V 3 bases, and 6 bases lay outside the gene matches. Sequencing used peripheral blood. The sequence derives from a woman younger than 35 with stable Graves' hyperthyroidism. Some clones in this sample may be carry-over from other donors' samples. The chain carries TRBV12-3 or TRBV12-4 and TRBJ2-2; 11 bases line up with TRBD2. The CDR3 sequence: CASSFSSGGWYTGELFF. In DNA form, the CDR3 reads TGTGCCAGCAGTTTTTCTAGCGGGGGGTGGTACACCGGGGAGCTGTTTTTT.